This T cell receptor beta chain was observed in a study of radiation and T cells in renal cell carcinoma. Study findings and constraints: Top tumor clonotypes rose in blood 2 weeks post-radiation, then contracted.

Time point of the sample: baseline pretreatment blood. The treatment denotes: 15 Gy SBRT to primary tumor, nephrectomy 4 weeks later. Serial blood draws occurred at baseline and 2 and 4 weeks post-SBRT. Assay used: immunoSEQ multiplex PCR; TCRdb lists only in-frame clones, some missing. The repertoire holds 130,000 to 150,000 clones, around 89% seen once, with 3.5% to 5% in the top ten. Turning to this clone: What it binds is unknown.

This receptor was identified in a woman in her sixties or seventies with renal cell carcinoma. Sequencing was performed on blood, taken from a patient whose treatment included radiotherapy and nephrectomy.

In DNA, the CDR3 is TGCGCCAGCAGCTGGGGGGACTGGCTGGGGGAGCAGTACTTC. It encodes CASSWGDWLGEQYF. This chain links TRBV5-1 with TRBJ2-7; TRBD2 is a possible D gene (6 bases). This CDR3 region has 14 residues. V lost 3 bases to trimming and J lost 7 bases, with 17 bases between them. Germline CDR1 SGHRS, CDR2 YFSETQ.